The sequence of this TCR beta chain was determined in a study of graft-versus-host responses after intestinal transplantation. At the level of the study: Multivisceral, liver-intestinal, or isolated intestinal transplants were given to recipients. Once they had received anti-thymocyte globulin induction, all recipients took tacrolimus and steroids for about three years.

About this clone: The target antigen is unknown.

Findings and limits, study-wide: Early post-transplant HvG declines were associated with peak circulating GvH clone levels. Allografts from individuals with graft-donor T cell macrochimerism displayed high graft-versus-host to host-versus-graft clonal ratios.

Per the germline V gene, CDR1 is LGHNA and CDR2 is YNFKEQ. With 1 base removed from V and 4 bases from J, the gap between germline ends came to 4 bases. The CDR3 runs 12 residues. Some clones are missing from TCRdb's copy, which holds only in-frame ones; the method was immunoSEQ multiplex PCR. This sample has 95,000 to 110,000 clones; under 95% occur once, and the top ten carry more than 0.95%. V is TRBV4-2 and J is TRBJ1-1; no definite D call. This TCR was sampled from a human donor who received an intestinal transplant. The specimen was unstimulated CD8+ T cells sorted from spleen or lymph node cells, collected before intestinal transplant. Here the CDR3 reads CASSQVTTEAFF. DNA for the CDR3: TGTGCCAGCAGCCAAGTTACCACTGAAGCTTTCTTT.